This record looks at one T cell receptor beta chain sequence and its context. Its target is not known. This entry belongs to a study of CD8+ T cells in alopecia areata. At the level of the study: Twice daily, treated patients received 5 to 10 mg of oral tofacitinib.

Isolated RNA was reverse transcribed into cDNA used as the sequencing template. Assay: immunoSEQ multiplex PCR; the TCRdb copy retains only in-frame clones and omits some. The table lists 110,000 to 150,000 clones, around half of them singletons. Study results and limitations: Only one nonresponder was present, which leaves the link between baseline CD8+ expansion and response uncertain. Clonality was higher in lesional than normal scalp, especially in alopecia totalis/universalis. Compared with mice, patients displayed less clear TCR sharing, possibly for HLA-related reasons.

Treatment in this sample: oral pan-JAK inhibitor, 5-10 mg twice daily. The sequence was collected from a human donor with alopecia areata. This specimen was CD8+ T cells sorted from blood, taken at week 4, from a patient treated with tofacitinib.

In DNA form, the CDR3 reads TGCGCCAGCAGCCGCATACTAGCGGGGGGGCCCGGCGGGGAGCTGTTTTTT. Its protein is CASSRILAGGPGGELFF. This chain joins TRBV4-3 and TRBJ2-2; 13 nucleotides match TRBD2. The CDR3 is made up of 17 amino acids. V gave up 4 bases and J gave up 7 bases; unmatched junction bases: 9. Germline V gene data show CDR1 as LGHNA and CDR2 as YSLEER.